Here is one T cell receptor (beta chain) with its context. The data were taken from a study of neoadjuvant nivolumab and ipilimumab in lung cancer. Turning to the study itself: Nivolumab 3 mg/kg was given days 1, 15 and 29, plus ipilimumab 1 mg/kg day 1 in combination.

Assay: immunoSEQ multiplex PCR; the TCRdb copy retains only in-frame clones and omits some. The sample contains about 6,500 clones, 80% to 85% of which appear only once. This clonotype was obtained from an adult with non-small cell lung cancer. The sample here was tumor tissue, taken after neoadjuvant nivolumab, alone or with ipilimumab, at or shortly before surgery.

CDR3 nucleotides: TGTGCCAGCTCACCACAGAACACCGGGGAGCTGTTTTTT. Translation: CASSPQNTGELFF. This chain uses TRBV18 with TRBJ2-2; D uncertain. CDR3 length: 13 amino acids. Trimming shortened V by 1 base and J by 1 base, and 1 base separated the two germline ends. The germline gives CDR1 KGHSH, CDR2 LQKENI. Drawing the rest from reference TRBV18 and TRBJ2-2, the complete variable domain is NAGVMQNPRHLVRRRGQEARLRCSPMKGHSHVYWYRQLPEEGLKFMVYLQKENIIDESGMPKERFSAEFPKEGPSILRIQQVVRGDSAAYFCASSPQNTGELFFGEGSRLTVL.